The entry below describes one T cell receptor (beta chain). The antigen remains unidentified. The data were taken from a study of monozygotic twins with inflammatory bowel disease. General study findings and limits: Inverse Simpson values showed less TCRbeta diversity in IBD patients than in their healthy co-twins. What may have added variability to patient repertoires is that immunosuppressive treatments differed. Fewer shared clonotypes with others were found in IBD patients than in healthy twins, especially with disease activity. Possibly reflecting limited power, no difference in repertoire similarity was found between concordant and discordant twins.

This CDR3 has 14 residues. The germline gives CDR1 SNHLY, CDR2 FYNNEI. With the 5' RACE reads reprocessed, TCRdb shows one record per CDR3 protein and no DNA. The table for this sample gives about 200,000 distinct CDR3 sequences. The sequence came from a human donor with ulcerative colitis or Crohn's disease, or a healthy co-twin of an affected twin (not recorded which). Sequencing was done on a sample of blood. This sequence joins TRBV2 and TRBJ1-6. This chain's CDR3 is CASTQRRENSPLHF.